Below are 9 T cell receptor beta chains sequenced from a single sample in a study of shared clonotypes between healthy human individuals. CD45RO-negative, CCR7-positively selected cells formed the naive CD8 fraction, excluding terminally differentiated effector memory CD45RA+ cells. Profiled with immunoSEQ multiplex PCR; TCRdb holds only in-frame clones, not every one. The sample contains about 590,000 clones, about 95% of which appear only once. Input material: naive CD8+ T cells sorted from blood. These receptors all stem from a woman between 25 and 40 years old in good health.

The CDR3 sequence is CASTGTGFYEQYF. CDR3 sequence (DNA): TGTGCCAGCACCGGGACAGGCTTTTACGAGCAGTACTTC. The rearrangement uses TRBV7-8 and TRBJ2-7; 8 nucleotides agree with TRBD1. Per germline, CDR1 SGHVS and CDR2 FQNEAQ. The J segment lost 4 bases and the V segment lost 7 bases, leaving 6 bases of the junction unmatched. The CDR3 runs 13 residues.

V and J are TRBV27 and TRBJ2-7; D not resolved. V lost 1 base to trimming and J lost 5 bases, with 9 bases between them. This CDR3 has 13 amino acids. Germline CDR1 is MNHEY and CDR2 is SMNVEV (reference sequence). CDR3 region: CASSLWPKDEQYF. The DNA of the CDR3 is TGTGCCAGCAGTTTATGGCCAAAGGACGAGCAGTACTTC.

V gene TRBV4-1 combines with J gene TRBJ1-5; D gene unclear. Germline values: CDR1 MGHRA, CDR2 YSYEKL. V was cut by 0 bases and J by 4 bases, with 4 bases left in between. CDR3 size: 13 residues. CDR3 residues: CASSQDLNQPQHF. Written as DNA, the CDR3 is TGCGCCAGCAGCCAAGATCTTAATCAGCCCCAGCATTTT.

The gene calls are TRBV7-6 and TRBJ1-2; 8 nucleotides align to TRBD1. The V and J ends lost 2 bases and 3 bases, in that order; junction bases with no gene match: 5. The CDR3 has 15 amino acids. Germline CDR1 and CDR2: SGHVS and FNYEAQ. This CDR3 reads CASSLRDRLHYGYTF. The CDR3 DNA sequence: TGTGCCAGCAGCTTACGGGACAGGCTTCACTATGGCTACACCTTC. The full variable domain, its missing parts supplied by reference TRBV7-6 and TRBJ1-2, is GAGVSQSPRYKVTKRGQDVALRCDPISGHVSLYWYRQALGQGPEFLTYFNYEAQQDKSGLPNDRFSAERPEGSISTLTIQRTEQRDSAMYRCASSLRDRLHYGYTFGSGTRLTVV.

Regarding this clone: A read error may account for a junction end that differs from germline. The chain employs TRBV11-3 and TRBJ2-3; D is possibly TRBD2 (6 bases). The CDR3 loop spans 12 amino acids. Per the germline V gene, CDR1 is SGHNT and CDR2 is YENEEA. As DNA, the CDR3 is TGTGCCAGCAGCCTTCGGAGGACTACAGGATGTTTT. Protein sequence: CASSLRRTTGCF.

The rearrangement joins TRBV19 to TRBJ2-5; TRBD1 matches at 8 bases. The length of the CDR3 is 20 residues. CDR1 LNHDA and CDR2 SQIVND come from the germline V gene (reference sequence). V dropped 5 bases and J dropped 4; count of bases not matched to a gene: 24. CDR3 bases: TGTGCCAGTAGTGCGGGACACTACGGGACAGGTTGGGTGTTGGGAGAGACCCAGTACTTC. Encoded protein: CASSAGHYGTGWVLGETQYF.

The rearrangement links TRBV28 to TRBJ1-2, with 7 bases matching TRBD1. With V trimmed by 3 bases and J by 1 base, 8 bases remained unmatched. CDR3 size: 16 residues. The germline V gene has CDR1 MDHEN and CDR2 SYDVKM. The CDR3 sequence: CASSLFHRGGNYGYTF. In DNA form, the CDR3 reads TGTGCCAGCAGTTTGTTTCACAGGGGAGGTAACTATGGCTACACCTTC.

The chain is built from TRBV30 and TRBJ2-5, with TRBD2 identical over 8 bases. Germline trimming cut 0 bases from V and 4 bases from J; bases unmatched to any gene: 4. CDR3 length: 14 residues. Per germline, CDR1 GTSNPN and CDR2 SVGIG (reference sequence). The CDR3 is CAWSVREGRETQYF. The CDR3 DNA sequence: TGTGCCTGGAGTGTACGGGAGGGACGAGAGACCCAGTACTTC.

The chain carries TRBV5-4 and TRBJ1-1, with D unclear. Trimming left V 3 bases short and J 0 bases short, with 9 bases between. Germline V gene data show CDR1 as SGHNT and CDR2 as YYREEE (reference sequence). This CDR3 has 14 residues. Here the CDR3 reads CASSSKTMNTEAFF. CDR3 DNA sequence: TGTGCCAGCAGCTCAAAAACAATGAACACTGAAGCTTTCTTT.